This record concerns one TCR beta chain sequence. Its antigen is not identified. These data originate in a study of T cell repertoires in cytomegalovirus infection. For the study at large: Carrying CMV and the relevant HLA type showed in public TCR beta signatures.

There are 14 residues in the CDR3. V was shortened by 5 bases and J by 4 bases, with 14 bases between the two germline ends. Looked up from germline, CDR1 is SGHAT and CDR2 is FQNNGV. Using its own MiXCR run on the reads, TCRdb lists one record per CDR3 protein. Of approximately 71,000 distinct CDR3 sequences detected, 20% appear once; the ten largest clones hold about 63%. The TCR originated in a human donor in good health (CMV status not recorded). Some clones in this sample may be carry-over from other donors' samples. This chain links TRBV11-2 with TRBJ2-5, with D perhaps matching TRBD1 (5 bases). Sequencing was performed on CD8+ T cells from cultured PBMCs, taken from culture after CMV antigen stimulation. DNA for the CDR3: TGTGCCAGCAGCCCAGGTCCAGGGCGAGAGACCCAGTACTTC. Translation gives CASSPGPGRETQYF.